The next 28 T cell receptor beta chains were all read from a single sample in a study of cytomegalovirus exposure and HLA in healthy donors. PCR primers comprised 60 Vbeta and 13 Jbeta primers. Sequencing was performed with immunoSEQ multiplex PCR; in TCRdb, only in-frame clones are kept and a portion is missing. The data hold 190,000 or so clones, with about four fifths observed a single time. Source material: PBMCs. These TCRs come from a boy younger than 10 in good health and CMV-seronegative.

V gene TRBV7-2 combines with J gene TRBJ1-3; TRBD1 matches 8 bases. The CDR3 has 15 amino acids. Germline assignment: CDR1 SGHTA and CDR2 FQGNSA. V dropped 6 bases and J dropped 0; count of bases not matched to a gene: 4. The CDR3 region is CASRHDRGSGNTIYF. In DNA, the CDR3 is TGTGCCAGCAGGCATGACAGGGGCTCTGGAAACACCATATATTTT.

The CDR3 DNA reads TGTGCCTGGAGTGTAGGTCCGGCAGGGGTGCCTACCTACGAGCAGTACTTC. It is translated as CAWSVGPAGVPTYEQYF. The chain uses TRBV30 and TRBJ2-7; TRBD1 is a possible D gene (6 bases). The CDR3 spans 17 residues. V was trimmed by 0 bases and J by 2 bases, leaving 20 bases between them. From germline, CDR1 is GTSNPN and CDR2 SVGIG (reference sequence). Based on the CDR3 plus reference TRBV30 and TRBJ2-7, the full variable domain is SQTIHQWPATLVQPVGSPLSLECTVEGTSNPNLYWYRQAAGRGLQLLFYSVGIGQISSEVPQNLSASRPQDRQFILSSKKLLLSDSGFYLCAWSVGPAGVPTYEQYFGPGTRLTVT.

V is TRBV10-3 and J is TRBJ1-1; TRBD1 matches 8 bases. Germline assignment: CDR1 ENHRY and CDR2 SYGVKD. The V segment lost 4 bases and the J segment 5 bases; nucleotides outside the gene matches: 6. This CDR3 is 14 amino acids long. The CDR3 DNA reads TGTGCCATCAGTGGCCAACAGGGGGAAACTGAAGCTTTCTTT. Amino acids: CAISGQQGETEAFF.

This clone was seen just once. This rearrangement joins TRBV7-9 to TRBJ1-6; a weak D match, TRBD1 (5 bases). CDR3 length: 15 residues. Germline assignment: CDR1 SEHNR and CDR2 FQNEAQ (reference sequence). Trimming removed 3 bases at V and 7 bases at J, with 13 bases between. The CDR3 DNA follows: TGTGCCAGCAGCTTCCCCAATGACAGAAATTCACCCCTCCACTTT. Its translation: CASSFPNDRNSPLHF.

This clone occurred a few times. This chain links TRBV19 with TRBJ1-1, with a tentative D call TRBD1 (6 bases). This CDR3 spans 14 amino acids. In germline, CDR1 is LNHDA, CDR2 SQIVND (reference sequence). Trimming removed 7 bases at V and 1 base at J, with 13 bases between. CDR3 DNA sequence: TGTGCCAGTATTAGTGGGGGGGCGAACACTGAAGCTTTCTTT. Protein product: CASISGGANTEAFF.

This chain links TRBV2 with TRBJ1-1; D may be TRBD1 (6 bases). CDR1 is SNHLY and CDR2 is FYNNEI in the germline V gene. Trimming took off 4 bases at V and 10 bases at J, with 10 bases between the two ends. The CDR3 length is 11 residues. DNA of the CDR3: TGTGCCAGCAGTGTTAGGGGGATAGCTTTCTTT. Protein product: CASSVRGIAFF. Supplemented by reference TRBV2 and TRBJ1-1, the full variable domain reads EPEVTQTPSHQVTQMGQEVILRCVPISNHLYFYWYRQILGQKVEFLVSFYNNEISEKSEIFDDQFSVERPDGSNFTLKIRSTKLEDSAMYFCASSVRGIAFFGQGTRLTVV.

The chain's CDR3 is CASSRPLRGAPSYGYTF. CDR3 nucleotides: TGCGCCAGCAGCCGACCTCTTCGTGGGGCGCCCAGCTATGGCTACACCTTC. V gene TRBV23-1 combines with J gene TRBJ1-2; the D gene is possibly TRBD1 (5 bases). TRBV23-1 is known as an ORF, though its function is uncertain. Trimming cost V 6 bases and J 4 bases, with 24 bases left between them. The CDR3 sequence is 17 residues long.

The chain combines TRBV27 with TRBJ2-6; 7 bases agree with TRBD1. CDR1 MNHEY and CDR2 SMNVEV come from the germline V gene (reference sequence). After removal of 5 bases from V and 2 bases from J, the junction contained 3 bases not matched to a gene. CDR3 length: 15 amino acids. CDR3 sequence reads: CASSEQGAGANVLTF. CDR3 coding DNA: TGTGCCAGCAGTGAGCAGGGGGCTGGGGCCAACGTCCTGACTTTC.

The DNA of the CDR3 is TGTGCCAGCACCATTCCCCGACAGGGGTTCGACGAGCAGTACTTC. It encodes CASTIPRQGFDEQYF. The chain uses TRBV5-8 and TRBJ2-7, with 8 bases fitting TRBD1. Germline trimming cut 6 bases from V and 5 bases from J; bases unmatched to any gene: 13. Per germline, CDR1 SGHTS and CDR2 YDEGEE. The CDR3 extends over 15 amino acids.

This clone was seen more than once but under ten times. The genes are TRBV28 and TRBJ1-2; D remains unclear. The CDR3 consists of 12 residues. V was pared by 3 bases and J by 2 bases, with 4 bases between. The V gene's germline CDR1 is MDHEN and CDR2 SYDVKM. Written as DNA, the CDR3 is TGTGCCAGCAGTTTGGCCAACTATGGCTACACCTTC. It yields the protein CASSLANYGYTF.

This clone was recorded once. This chain links TRBV4-3 with TRBJ2-1; 14 nucleotides line up with TRBD2. CDR3 size: 20 residues. The V gene end was trimmed by 3 bases and the J gene end by 0 bases; junction bases not matched to a gene: 10. The germline V gene has CDR1 LGHNA and CDR2 YSLEER. DNA of the CDR3: TGCGCCAGCAGCCACCTTCCGGGACTAGCGGGGGTGAGCTCCTACAATGAGCAGTTCTTC. Protein: CASSHLPGLAGVSSYNEQFF.

The chain is built from TRBV6-4 and TRBJ2-1; 12 bases are a match to TRBD2. In germline, CDR1 is MRHNA, CDR2 SNTAGT. V lost 4 bases to trimming and J lost 8 bases; unmatched junction nucleotides: 18. The CDR3 is 19 amino acids. CDR3: CASSGRGLAGIYPSDEQFF. The CDR3 DNA reads as TGTGCCAGCAGTGGGCGAGGACTAGCGGGGATTTATCCGAGCGATGAGCAGTTCTTC.

The chain recombines TRBV18 with TRBJ2-7; 9 nucleotides match TRBD1. This CDR3 has 15 amino acids. With V trimmed by 3 bases and J by 7 bases, 10 bases remained unmatched. Germline values: CDR1 KGHSH, CDR2 LQKENI. In DNA, the CDR3 is TGTGCCAGCTCACCCACCGGGACAGGGCTCGGGGAGCAGTACTTC. This gives the protein CASSPTGTGLGEQYF.

This clone has only a few counts. The CDR3 DNA follows: TGCAGTGCTAGAGTGAGCGAGACCCAGTACTTC. Translated, it gives CSARVSETQYF. This chain uses TRBV20-1 with TRBJ2-5, with D uncertain. Germline V gives CDR1 DFQATT, CDR2 SNEGSKA (reference sequence). This CDR3 has 11 amino acids. Deletions cut 1 base from V and 5 bases from J, with 5 bases between.

The chain has TRBV4-1 and TRBJ2-5; TRBD2 might be the D (5 bases). V gave up 4 bases and J gave up 11 bases, with 23 bases separating them. Germline assignment: CDR1 MGHRA and CDR2 YSYEKL. The CDR3 is 15 amino acids. CDR3 loop: CASSLSSGSPPEQYF. Written as DNA, the CDR3 is TGCGCCAGCAGCCTCTCCAGCGGCAGTCCTCCGGAGCAGTACTTC.

This chain joins TRBV10-3 and TRBJ2-1, with TRBD2 matching over 12 bases. This CDR3 has 14 residues. Germline CDR1 reads ENHRY; CDR2 reads SYGVKD. With V trimmed by 8 bases and J by 9 bases, 8 bases remained unmatched. CDR3 loop: CAIRLAGGGTEQFF. The CDR3 DNA follows: TGTGCCATCCGCCTAGCGGGGGGGGGCACTGAGCAGTTCTTC.

CDR3 protein: CASSPLAADTQYF. The CDR3 DNA follows: TGTGCCAGCTCACCCCTAGCTGCGGATACGCAGTATTTT. This sequence joins TRBV18 and TRBJ2-3, with D possibly TRBD2 on 5 matching bases. CDR3 size: 13 residues. The ends were cut back, 3 bases at V and 6 bases at J, with 10 bases in the middle. Germline values: CDR1 KGHSH, CDR2 LQKENI.

The rearrangement uses TRBV2 and TRBJ2-1, with D possibly being TRBD1 (6 bases). This CDR3 is built from 11 residues. In germline, CDR1 is SNHLY, CDR2 FYNNEI. V dropped 6 bases and J dropped 13 bases, with 13 bases sitting between them. This chain's CDR3 is CASSKLGAQFF. The CDR3 nucleotides read TGTGCCAGCAGCAAACTGGGGGCCCAGTTCTTC.

This chain links TRBV19 with TRBJ2-3, with 10 bases identical to TRBD1. V shed 6 bases and J 6 bases; nucleotides not matched to a gene: 6. From germline, CDR1 is LNHDA and CDR2 SQIVND (reference sequence). The CDR3 sequence is 14 residues long. The CDR3 protein is CASSPGTGADTQYF. CDR3 nucleotide sequence: TGTGCCAGTAGCCCCGGGACAGGGGCTGATACGCAGTATTTT.

This clone occurred a few times. The V call is TRBV6-1, the J call TRBJ1-6; D call uncertain. The CDR3 is 15 residues long. Germline assignment: CDR1 MNHNS and CDR2 SASEGT. V shed 2 bases and J shed 7 bases, with 12 bases lying between them. DNA for the CDR3: TGTGCCAGCAGTGAACTGGTCGGAGTGAATTCACCCCTCCACTTT. It encodes CASSELVGVNSPLHF.

This chain connects TRBV7-9 to TRBJ1-3; D unclear. CDR3 size: 18 residues. V was clipped by 5 bases and J by 0 bases, with 20 bases between them. CDR1 SEHNR and CDR2 FQNEAQ come from the germline V gene (reference sequence). CDR3 sequence (DNA): TGTGCCAGCAGCGCCCCTGCGTTGGGAGCTCGCTCTGGAAACACCATATATTTT. It codes for CASSAPALGARSGNTIYF.

This clone came up once. The gene calls are TRBV7-2 and TRBJ2-3; 11 bases match TRBD2. CDR3 length: 14 amino acids. CDR1 is SGHTA and CDR2 is FQGNSA in the germline V gene. J was trimmed by 1 base and V by 6 bases; bases with no gene match: 0. The CDR3 here is CASRTSGGTDTQYF. CDR3 nucleotides: TGTGCCAGCAGGACTAGCGGGGGCACAGATACGCAGTATTTT.

The chain joins TRBV2 to TRBJ2-3; no clear D gene. CDR3 size: 18 residues. The V end lost 2 bases, the J end lost 6 bases, and 24 bases lay between the germline ends. Germline V lookup: CDR1 SNHLY, CDR2 FYNNEI. CDR3 DNA sequence: TGTGCCAGCAGTGAATTGGGTATTGGGCCCGAGTTTGTTGATACGCAGTATTTT. Protein sequence: CASSELGIGPEFVDTQYF.

This clone turned up a few times. The J gene is TRBJ1-5, the V gene TRBV6-1; 8 bases fit TRBD1. Losses at the gene ends were 6 bases for V and 4 bases for J; bases not matched to a gene: 8. The CDR3 consists of 15 residues. Germline V lookup: CDR1 MNHNS, CDR2 SASEGT. Here the CDR3 DNA reads TGTGCCAGCAGGGCCGGGACAGGTCCGAATCAGCCCCAGCATTTT. Its translation is CASRAGTGPNQPQHF.

The V and J genes are TRBV5-1 and TRBJ2-1; no definite D call. The germline gives CDR1 SGHRS, CDR2 YFSETQ. The CDR3 extends over 12 amino acids. Trimming shortened V by 0 bases and J by 7 bases, and 5 bases separated the two germline ends. The CDR3 DNA reads TGCGCCAGCAGCTTGGCCAGGAATGAGCAGTTCTTC. Protein product: CASSLARNEQFF.

A word on this clone: An end of the junction differs from the germline gene, which may be a read error. The chain combines TRBV7-9 with TRBJ2-1, with TRBD1 as a possible D gene (6 bases). The germline CDR1 and CDR2 sequences are SEHNR and FQNEAQ (reference sequence). The CDR3 length is 16 residues. The CDR3 reads CSSSYQHRVTGNEQFF. In DNA form, the CDR3 reads TGTTCCAGCAGCTACCAACACAGGGTAACGGGGAATGAGCAGTTCTTC.

The genes are TRBV15 and TRBJ1-5; no firm D call. Per germline, CDR1 LNHNV and CDR2 YYDKDF (reference sequence). The V end lost 0 bases, the J end lost 0 bases, and 9 bases lay between the germline ends. CDR3 length: 16 residues. CDR3 sequence reads: CATSRDHVNSNQPQHF. CDR3 DNA: TGTGCCACCAGCAGAGACCATGTCAATAGCAATCAGCCCCAGCATTTT.

The rearrangement uses TRBV7-2 and TRBJ2-3; possible D gene TRBD2, 5 bases. V dropped 10 bases and J dropped 2 bases, with 16 bases sitting between them. There are 14 residues in the CDR3. Germline CDR1 SGHTA, CDR2 FQGNSA. The CDR3 reads CATSPDYYTDTQYF. Written as DNA, the CDR3 is TGTGCCACCTCCCCCGACTATTACACAGATACGCAGTATTTT.